A selection of T cell receptor beta chains follows, all from one sample in a study of T cell changes during pregnancy in multiple sclerosis. The protocol was immunoSEQ multiplex PCR, while the TCRdb copy is restricted to in-frame clones and leaves out a portion. The table has roughly 40,000 clones, roughly nine tenths seen once; the top ten hold 0.65% to 0.9%. The source was CD4+ T cells from peripheral blood mononuclear cells, collected before pregnancy. The receptor source for this set is a female donor with multiple sclerosis, enrolled in a pregnancy study. CDR3s include the opening cysteine and the closing phenylalanine or tryptophan. The order of the fields is clone size, CDR3 length, J gene, V gene, D gene, CDR3 protein, CDR3 DNA. A D gene is named only where the DNA matches it firmly. Rows may omit the clone size; those that give it use once, few, many or a size class.

abundance: .; len: 16; j_gene: TRBJ2-3; v_gene: TRBV19; d_gene: .; CDR3aa: CASSIEQGGPTDTQYF; CDR3nt: TGTGCCAGTAGTATCGAGCAGGGGGGTCCCACAGATACGCAGTATTTT
abundance: .; len: 17; j_gene: TRBJ1-1; v_gene: TRBV19; d_gene: TRBD1; CDR3aa: CASRGDRGLSVNTEAFF; CDR3nt: TGTGCCAGTAGAGGGGACAGGGGGTTGTCCGTAAACACTGAAGCTTTCTTT
abundance: once; len: 17; j_gene: TRBJ1-2; v_gene: TRBV19; d_gene: .; CDR3aa: CASSTVTAGGLNYGYTF; CDR3nt: TGTGCCAGTAGTACGGTGACGGCAGGAGGGCTCAACTATGGCTACACCTTC
abundance: .; len: 15; j_gene: TRBJ2-7; v_gene: TRBV7-2; d_gene: TRBD1; CDR3aa: CASSLSWDRPYEQYF; CDR3nt: TGTGCCAGCAGCTTGAGTTGGGACAGGCCCTACGAGCAGTACTTC
abundance: .; len: 14; j_gene: TRBJ1-2; v_gene: TRBV7-9; d_gene: .; CDR3aa: CASSLVSTEYGYTF; CDR3nt: TGTGCCAGCAGCTTAGTGTCTACGGAGTATGGCTACACCTTC
abundance: .; len: 15; j_gene: TRBJ2-7; v_gene: TRBV4-1; d_gene: .; CDR3aa: CASSQGAGTPYEQYF; CDR3nt: TGCGCCAGCAGCCAAGGCGCCGGGACACCCTACGAGCAGTACTTC
abundance: .; len: 17; j_gene: TRBJ2-2; v_gene: TRBV27; d_gene: TRBD2; CDR3aa: CASSFQLAGGITGELFF; CDR3nt: TGTGCCAGCAGTTTTCAGTTAGCGGGGGGAATTACCGGGGAGCTGTTTTTT
abundance: .; len: 14; j_gene: TRBJ1-3; v_gene: TRBV28; d_gene: TRBD1; CDR3aa: CASNPRGLGNTIYF; CDR3nt: TGTGCCAGCAATCCGAGGGGGCTCGGAAACACCATATATTTT
abundance: .; len: 13; j_gene: TRBJ1-5; v_gene: TRBV7-2; d_gene: .; CDR3aa: CASSSQGTQPQHF; CDR3nt: TGTGCCAGCAGCTCGCAGGGAACTCAGCCCCAGCATTTT
abundance: .; len: 15; j_gene: TRBJ2-3; v_gene: TRBV6-5; d_gene: .; CDR3aa: CASSWGLLTTDTQYF; CDR3nt: TGTGCCAGCAGTTGGGGACTCCTCACGACAGATACGCAGTATTTT
abundance: .; len: 11; j_gene: TRBJ1-2; v_gene: TRBV29-1; d_gene: .; CDR3aa: CSARDLRGYTF; CDR3nt: TGCAGCGCGCGGGACCTAAGGGGCTACACCTTC
abundance: .; len: 13; j_gene: TRBJ1-2; v_gene: TRBV6-5; d_gene: .; CDR3aa: CASRLDTNYGYTF; CDR3nt: TGTGCCAGCAGACTTGACACCAACTATGGCTACACCTTC
abundance: .; len: 16; j_gene: TRBJ2-1; v_gene: TRBV30; d_gene: .; CDR3aa: CAWSSRTGVSYNEQFF; CDR3nt: TGTGCCTGGAGTTCCCGGACGGGGGTCTCCTACAATGAGCAGTTCTTC
abundance: .; len: 13; j_gene: TRBJ1-2; v_gene: TRBV29-1; d_gene: .; CDR3aa: CSVERGIKNGYTF; CDR3nt: TGCAGCGTTGAAAGGGGAATTAAGAATGGCTACACCTTC
abundance: .; len: 14; j_gene: TRBJ1-1; v_gene: TRBV5-1; d_gene: .; CDR3aa: CASSLAGRNTEAFF; CDR3nt: TGCGCCAGCAGCTTGGCTGGGCGGAACACTGAAGCTTTCTTT
abundance: .; len: 16; j_gene: TRBJ2-1; v_gene: TRBV30; d_gene: TRBD2; CDR3aa: CAWSVLSGGTYNEQFF; CDR3nt: TGTGCCTGGAGTGTACTATCGGGGGGGACTTACAATGAGCAGTTCTTC
abundance: .; len: 16; j_gene: TRBJ2-7; v_gene: TRBV19; d_gene: .; CDR3aa: CASREAGSLSSYEQYF; CDR3nt: TGTGCCAGTAGGGAAGCGGGCAGTCTCAGCTCCTACGAGCAGTACTTC
abundance: .; len: 14; j_gene: TRBJ2-7; v_gene: TRBV6-5; d_gene: TRBD1; CDR3aa: CASRYATGSYEQYF; CDR3nt: TGTGCCAGCAGGTATGCGACAGGGTCCTACGAGCAGTACTTC
abundance: once; len: 14; j_gene: TRBJ1-2; v_gene: TRBV13; d_gene: TRBD1; CDR3aa: CASSFVNRGLGYTF; CDR3nt: TGTGCCAGCAGCTTCGTGAACAGGGGGCTTGGCTACACCTTC
abundance: .; len: 13; j_gene: TRBJ1-3; v_gene: TRBV29-1; d_gene: .; CDR3aa: CSVGHSSGNTIYF; CDR3nt: TGCAGCGTCGGACATAGCTCTGGAAACACCATATATTTT
abundance: .; len: 16; j_gene: TRBJ1-1; v_gene: TRBV5-1; d_gene: TRBD1; CDR3aa: CASSLGGGDRLAEAFF; CDR3nt: TGCGCCAGCAGCTTGGGAGGGGGCGATAGGTTGGCTGAAGCTTTCTTT
abundance: .; len: 16; j_gene: TRBJ2-7; v_gene: TRBV11-2; d_gene: TRBD2; CDR3aa: CASSPSGAGGRYEQYF; CDR3nt: TGTGCCAGCAGCCCCTCAGGGGCGGGGGGGCGGTACGAGCAGTACTTC
abundance: .; len: 15; j_gene: TRBJ2-7; v_gene: TRBV7-2; d_gene: TRBD1; CDR3aa: CASSLLGRGRYEQYF; CDR3nt: TGTGCCAGCAGCCTCCTGGGCAGGGGGCGGTACGAGCAGTACTTC
abundance: .; len: 15; j_gene: TRBJ2-1; v_gene: TRBV5-5; d_gene: .; CDR3aa: CASSFPGTPYNEQFF; CDR3nt: TGTGCCAGCAGCTTCCCTGGGACTCCCTACAATGAGCAGTTCTTC
abundance: .; len: 18; j_gene: TRBJ1-5; v_gene: TRBV7-8; d_gene: .; CDR3aa: CASSLAGAGIYSNQPQHF; CDR3nt: TGTGCCAGCAGCTTAGCGGGGGCAGGGATTTATAGCAATCAGCCCCAGCATTTT
abundance: few; len: 16; j_gene: TRBJ1-6; v_gene: TRBV10-3; d_gene: .; CDR3aa: CAISDTTGRLGSPLHF; CDR3nt: TGTGCCATCAGTGACACGACAGGCCGCCTTGGTTCACCCCTCCACTTT
abundance: .; len: 17; j_gene: TRBJ1-6; v_gene: TRBV5-1; d_gene: TRBD1; CDR3aa: CASSATGTGGGYSPLHF; CDR3nt: TGCGCCAGCAGCGCGACCGGGACAGGGGGCGGTTATTCACCCCTCCACTTT
abundance: .; len: 14; j_gene: TRBJ2-7; v_gene: TRBV29-1; d_gene: .; CDR3aa: CSVSWTGTMYEQYF; CDR3nt: TGCAGCGTAAGCTGGACGGGGACAATGTACGAGCAGTACTTC
abundance: .; len: 13; j_gene: TRBJ1-6; v_gene: TRBV2; d_gene: .; CDR3aa: CASSGAGWGPLHF; CDR3nt: TGTGCCAGCAGTGGTGCAGGGTGGGGACCCCTCCACTTT
abundance: .; len: 13; j_gene: TRBJ2-1; v_gene: TRBV15; d_gene: .; CDR3aa: CATSRDSINEQFF; CDR3nt: TGTGCCACCAGCAGAGATTCCATCAATGAGCAGTTCTTC
abundance: .; len: 15; j_gene: TRBJ1-5; v_gene: TRBV7-2; d_gene: .; CDR3aa: CASSIDGLSNQPQHF; CDR3nt: TGTGCCAGCAGCATAGACGGTCTGAGCAATCAGCCCCAGCATTTT
abundance: .; len: 13; j_gene: TRBJ1-1; v_gene: TRBV6-5; d_gene: .; CDR3aa: CASIRGEGSRAFF; CDR3nt: TGTGCCTCCATTCGGGGGGAGGGGTCAAGAGCTTTCTTT
abundance: .; len: 15; j_gene: TRBJ2-2; v_gene: TRBV11-3; d_gene: TRBD1; CDR3aa: CASSFETGPTGELFF; CDR3nt: TGTGCCAGCAGCTTCGAGACAGGGCCCACCGGGGAGCTGTTTTTT
abundance: .; len: 15; j_gene: TRBJ2-2; v_gene: TRBV19; d_gene: .; CDR3aa: CASYPRGSGSGELFF; CDR3nt: TGTGCCAGTTATCCCCGGGGTTCCGGATCCGGGGAGCTGTTTTTT
abundance: .; len: 16; j_gene: TRBJ2-1; v_gene: TRBV6-6; d_gene: .; CDR3aa: CASSYALAPSYNEQFF; CDR3nt: TGTGCCAGCAGTTACGCACTAGCTCCCTCCTACAATGAGCAGTTCTTC
abundance: .; len: 16; j_gene: TRBJ2-3; v_gene: TRBV5-4; d_gene: .; CDR3aa: CASSKEAGSAPDTQYF; CDR3nt: TGTGCCAGCTCAAAAGAAGCGGGCTCGGCCCCAGATACGCAGTATTTT
abundance: .; len: 15; j_gene: TRBJ2-3; v_gene: TRBV2; d_gene: TRBD2; CDR3aa: CASSSSGGAWSAQYF; CDR3nt: TGTGCCAGCAGTTCTAGCGGGGGGGCCTGGAGTGCGCAGTATTTT
abundance: .; len: 15; j_gene: TRBJ2-7; v_gene: TRBV5-1; d_gene: TRBD2; CDR3aa: CASSLSSGTLYEQYF; CDR3nt: TGCGCCAGCAGCTTGTCAAGCGGGACCCTCTACGAGCAGTACTTC
abundance: .; len: 18; j_gene: TRBJ2-1; v_gene: TRBV30; d_gene: TRBD1; CDR3aa: CAWSLGLPGGSSYNEQFF; CDR3nt: TGTGCCTGGAGCCTGGGGCTTCCAGGGGGAAGCTCCTACAATGAGCAGTTCTTC
abundance: .; len: 15; j_gene: TRBJ2-5; v_gene: TRBV7-7; d_gene: .; CDR3aa: CASSLTGDYQKTQYF; CDR3nt: TGTGCTAGCAGCTTGACAGGTGACTACCAGAAGACCCAGTACTTC
abundance: .; len: 14; j_gene: TRBJ2-2; v_gene: TRBV6-5; d_gene: TRBD1; CDR3aa: CASRKGTVAGELFF; CDR3nt: TGTGCCAGCAGAAAGGGGACAGTGGCCGGGGAGCTGTTTTTT
abundance: .; len: 11; j_gene: TRBJ1-1; v_gene: TRBV25-1; d_gene: .; CDR3aa: CASSGVTEAFF; CDR3nt: TGTGCCAGCAGTGGAGTCACTGAAGCTTTCTTT
abundance: .; len: 15; j_gene: TRBJ1-1; v_gene: TRBV4-3; d_gene: .; CDR3aa: CASSQDRGYTFEAFF; CDR3nt: TGCGCCAGCAGCCAAGATCGGGGATATACTTTTGAAGCTTTCTTT
abundance: .; len: 14; j_gene: TRBJ1-2; v_gene: TRBV7-2; d_gene: TRBD1; CDR3aa: CASSLRQGAGGHTF; CDR3nt: TGTGCCAGCAGCCTAAGACAGGGGGCCGGAGGCCACACCTTC
abundance: .; len: 13; j_gene: TRBJ1-1; v_gene: TRBV11-3; d_gene: TRBD1; CDR3aa: CASSEQGETEAFF; CDR3nt: TGTGCCAGCAGCGAACAGGGGGAAACTGAAGCTTTCTTT